Listed here are 2 T cell receptor beta chains from one sample, sequenced in a study of blood T cell repertoires in COVID-19. Here immunoSEQ multiplex PCR was the method, and the copy in TCRdb shows in-frame clones only, minus some. This sample has 140,000 to 150,000 clones; roughly 90% occur once, and the top ten carry approximately 2.4%. Sequencing input: peripheral blood. Every receptor here comes from a human donor in a cohort sampled during active COVID-19.

The chain links TRBV28 to TRBJ1-4; D remains unclear. V was cut by 6 bases and J by 3 bases, with 20 bases left in between. The CDR3 has 17 amino acids. CDR1 is MDHEN and CDR2 is SYDVKM in the germline V gene. The CDR3 loop is CASRTKLGRESNEKLFF. In DNA, the CDR3 is TGTGCCAGCAGGACTAAACTCGGACGGGAGTCTAATGAAAAACTGTTTTTT.

The chain joins TRBV19 to TRBJ1-3; the match to TRBD1 covers 7 bases. Germline CDR1 LNHDA, CDR2 SQIVND (reference sequence). This CDR3 is 13 amino acids long. V dropped 5 bases and J dropped 9; count of bases not matched to a gene: 7. CDR3 in DNA: TGTGCCAGTAGTCCCCGGACAGGAGTCACCATATATTTT. Translated: CASSPRTGVTIYF.